The 7 T cell receptor beta chains reported below all come from one sample, sequenced in a study of blood T cell dynamics during melanoma immunotherapy. The protocol was immunoSEQ multiplex PCR, while the TCRdb copy is restricted to in-frame clones and leaves out a portion. Of around 14,000 clones in the sample, approximately 81% were seen once. The time point is: pre-treatment baseline. The sample here was blood, taken from a patient treated with checkpoint blockade. The origin of the receptors is a human donor with melanoma.

This clone came up a few times. This rearrangement joins TRBV2 to TRBJ1-4, with 7 bases aligning to TRBD1. The V gene's germline CDR1 is SNHLY and CDR2 FYNNEI. This CDR3 region has 12 residues. The trim removed 5 bases at V and 13 bases at J, leaving 7 bases unmatched. The CDR3 nucleotides are TGTGCCAGCAGTCAGGCTGCAGGGGGACTGTTTTTT. Translation: CASSQAAGGLFF.

The chain has TRBV10-3 and TRBJ2-7; 13 positions match TRBD2. The germline CDR1 and CDR2 sequences are ENHRY and SYGVKD. J was trimmed by 4 bases and V by 10 bases; bases with no gene match: 1. This CDR3 spans 12 amino acids. The CDR3 region has the DNA TGTGCCACGGGACTAGCGGGATACGAGCAGTACTTC. Translated, it gives CATGLAGYEQYF.

The rearrangement joins TRBV5-1 to TRBJ2-5; 11 nucleotides match TRBD2. The germline V gene encodes CDR1 SGHRS and CDR2 YFSETQ. This CDR3 contains 14 residues. V shed 7 bases, J shed 3 bases, and the junction held 5 bases outside the gene matches. In DNA form, the CDR3 reads TGCGCCAGCTCCTTTAGCGGGGGGGAAGAGACCCAGTACTTC. This codes for CASSFSGGEETQYF. Using reference TRBV5-1 and TRBJ2-5 for the parts outside the CDR3, the full variable domain is KAGVTQTPRYLIKTRGQQVTLSCSPISGHRSVSWYQQTPGQGLQFLFEYFSETQRNKGNFPGRFSGRQFSNSRSEMNVSTLELGDSALYLCASSFSGGEETQYFGPGTRLLVL.

The V gene is TRBV29-1, the J gene TRBJ2-3, with unresolved D. Germline CDR1 SQVTM, CDR2 ANQGSEA. The CDR3 sequence is 14 residues long. V lost 6 bases, J lost 0 bases, and 13 bases lay in between. The CDR3 here is CSVLGGTSTDTQYF. The CDR3 DNA is TGCAGCGTGCTAGGTGGAACTAGCACAGATACGCAGTATTTT.

The gene calls are TRBV4-1 and TRBJ1-5; 8 bases line up with TRBD1. Trimming took 2 bases from V and 4 from J; bases not matched to a gene: 1. The V gene's germline CDR1 is MGHRA and CDR2 YSYEKL. The CDR3 loop spans 14 amino acids. Here the CDR3 DNA reads TGCGCCAGCAGCCAACGGACAGGGAATCAGCCCCAGCATTTT. This codes for CASSQRTGNQPQHF.

V usage is TRBV5-1 and J usage is TRBJ2-7; 9 nucleotides line up with TRBD1. The CDR3 totals 15 residues. Germline-derived CDR1 and CDR2 are SGHRS and YFSETQ. The V gene end was trimmed by 3 bases and the J gene end by 3 bases; junction bases not matched to a gene: 7. The CDR3 spells CASSSGQGIIYEQYF. CDR3 nucleotide sequence: TGCGCCAGCAGCTCGGGACAGGGCATCATCTACGAGCAGTACTTC.

The chain combines TRBV5-6 with TRBJ1-2, with 8 nucleotides matching TRBD1. This CDR3 is built from 15 residues. V shed 4 bases and J 5 bases; nucleotides not matched to a gene: 10. Germline CDR1 SGHDT, CDR2 YYEEEE. The CDR3 region has the DNA TGTGCCAGCAGCCATGTTGCAGGGGGCGGATATGGCTACACCTTC. It is translated as CASSHVAGGGYGYTF.